These T cell receptor beta chains were read from a single sample in a study of control samples from healthy donors and cancer patients. The data were produced by immunoSEQ multiplex PCR, yet TCRdb's version contains in-frame clones alone and is incomplete. The top ten hold approximately 20% of the sample, which has around 100,000 clones, more than 85% seen once. Sequencing used PBMCs. These receptors all come from a man between 60 and 75 years old with lung cancer. The CDR3 runs from the conserved cysteine through the conserved F or W. D genes are given only for firm matches. Size is stated for part of the rows, as once, few or many counts, or as a class when the clone is expanded.

abundance	v_gene	j_gene	d_gene	CDR3nt	CDR3aa
-	TRBV10-3	TRBJ1-2	-	TGTGCCATCAGTGATAAAGGGGGAGGATATGGCTACACCTTC	CAISDKGGGYGYTF
-	TRBV12-5	TRBJ1-3	-	TGTGCTAGTGGATCCGGGACATCTTACGGAAACACCATATATTTT	CASGSGTSYGNTIYF
once	TRBV12-3/TRBV12-4	TRBJ1-6	TRBD1	TGTGCCAGCTTTCGGGACAGAAATTCACCCCTCCACTTT	CASFRDRNSPLHF
-	TRBV10-3	TRBJ2-5	TRBD2	TGTGCCATCAGAACATCCGGGACTAGCGGCCAAGAGACCCAGTACTTC	CAIRTSGTSGQETQYF
-	TRBV5-6	TRBJ1-4	-	TGTGCCAGCAGCTTGCAAACGGGGTCTGTTAATGAAAAACTGTTTTTT	CASSLQTGSVNEKLFF
-	TRBV6-6	TRBJ1-4	-	TGTGCCAGCAGGGACAGTGCAACTAATGAAAAACTGTTTTTT	CASRDSATNEKLFF
-	TRBV12-3/TRBV12-4	TRBJ2-5	-	TGTGCCAGCAGCGGACAAGATGGGGAGACCCAGTACTTC	CASSGQDGETQYF
-	TRBV5-1	TRBJ2-3	TRBD2	TGCGCCAGCAGCTTGGCCGGGGGGGGCCTTGCAATAGATACGCAGTATTTT	CASSLAGGGLAIDTQYF
-	TRBV24-1	TRBJ2-2	TRBD1	TGTGCCACCAGTGGGTCAGGGGGTGACGGGGAGCTGTTTTTT	CATSGSGGDGELFF
many	TRBV27	TRBJ2-2	TRBD2	TGTGCCAGCAGTTCAGAACCGCGGGGGGGCCGGACCGGGGAGCTGTTTTTT	CASSSEPRGGRTGELFF
-	TRBV6-1	TRBJ2-7	-	TGTGCCAGCAGTACGACAGTCTACGAGCAGTACTTC	CASSTTVYEQYF
medium-sized	TRBV7-9	TRBJ2-7	-	TGTGCCAGCAGCAAGGACAGCTCCAAAGACGAGCAGTACTTC	CASSKDSSKDEQYF
-	TRBV10-1	TRBJ1-1	-	TGCGCCAGCATGATGGACGGAAACACTGAAGCTTTCTTT	CASMMDGNTEAFF
-	TRBV7-7	TRBJ2-1	-	TGTGCCAGCAGCCCCCGGGCCGAAGGGGCCAATGAGCAGTTCTTC	CASSPRAEGANEQFF
-	TRBV5-4	TRBJ1-1	-	TGTGCCAGCAGCTTGTACTCGAACACTGAAGCTTTCTTT	CASSLYSNTEAFF
few	TRBV14	TRBJ2-5	-	TGTGCCAGCAGCCAAGAGGCAGGGTCATGGGAGACCCAGTACTTC	CASSQEAGSWETQYF
-	TRBV6-6	TRBJ1-1	-	TGTGCCAGCAGTTCAACTAAGGTTGGGGGCACTGAAGCTTTCTTT	CASSSTKVGGTEAFF
-	TRBV6-1	TRBJ1-2	-	TGTGCCAGCAGTGAATTGGCAACCCGAGGAGGCTACACCTTC	CASSELATRGGYTF
-	TRBV28	TRBJ1-1	-	TGTGCCAGCAGTTTAGGGCACACTGAAGCTTTCTTT	CASSLGHTEAFF
-	TRBV11-2	TRBJ1-4	TRBD1	TGTGCCAGCAGCCACCACCAGGGGGTCCATGAAAAACTGTTTTTT	CASSHHQGVHEKLFF